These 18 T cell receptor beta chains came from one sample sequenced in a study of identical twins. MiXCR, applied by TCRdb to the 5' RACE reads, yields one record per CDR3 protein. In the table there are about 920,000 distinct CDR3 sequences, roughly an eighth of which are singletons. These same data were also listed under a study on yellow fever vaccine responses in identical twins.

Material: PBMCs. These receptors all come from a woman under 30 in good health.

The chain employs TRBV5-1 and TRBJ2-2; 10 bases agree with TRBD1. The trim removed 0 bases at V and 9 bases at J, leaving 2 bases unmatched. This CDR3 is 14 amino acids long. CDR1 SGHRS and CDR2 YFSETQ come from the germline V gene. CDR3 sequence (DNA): TGCGCCAGCAGCTTGGGACAGGGGGCTCGGGAGCTGTTTTTT. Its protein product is CASSLGQGARELFF.

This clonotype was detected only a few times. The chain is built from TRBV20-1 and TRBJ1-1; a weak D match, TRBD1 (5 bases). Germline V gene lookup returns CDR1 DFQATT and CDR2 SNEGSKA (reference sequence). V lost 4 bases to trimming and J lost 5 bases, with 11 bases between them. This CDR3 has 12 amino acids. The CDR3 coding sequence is TGCAGTGCTAAAGGACCAGGGACTGAAGCTTTCTTT. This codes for CSAKGPGTEAFF.

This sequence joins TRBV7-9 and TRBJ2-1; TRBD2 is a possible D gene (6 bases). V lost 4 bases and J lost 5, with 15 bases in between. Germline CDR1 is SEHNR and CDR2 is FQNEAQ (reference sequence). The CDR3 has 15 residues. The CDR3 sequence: CASSYTSPTNNEQFF. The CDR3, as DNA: TGTGCCAGCAGCTATACTAGCCCGACCAACAATGAGCAGTTCTTC.

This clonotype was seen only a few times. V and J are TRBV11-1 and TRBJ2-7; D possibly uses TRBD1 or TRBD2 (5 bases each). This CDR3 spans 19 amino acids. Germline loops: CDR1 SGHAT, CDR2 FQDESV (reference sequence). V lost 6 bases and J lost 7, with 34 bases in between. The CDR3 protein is CASRKGSQGEGRSYVEQYF. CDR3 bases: TGTGCCAGCAGAAAGGGCAGCCAGGGTGAGGGCCGTTCCTACGTGGAGCAGTACTTC.

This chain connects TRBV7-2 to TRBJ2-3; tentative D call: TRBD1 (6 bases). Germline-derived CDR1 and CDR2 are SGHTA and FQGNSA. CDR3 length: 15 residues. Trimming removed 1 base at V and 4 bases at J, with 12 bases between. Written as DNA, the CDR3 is TGTGCCAGCAGCTTAGAGGGCAGGGGCCCAGATACGCAGTATTTT. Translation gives CASSLEGRGPDTQYF.

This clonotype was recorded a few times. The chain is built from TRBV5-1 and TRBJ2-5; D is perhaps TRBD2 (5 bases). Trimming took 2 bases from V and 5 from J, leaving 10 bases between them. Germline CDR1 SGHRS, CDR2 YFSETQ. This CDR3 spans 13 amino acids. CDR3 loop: CASSFREWETQYF. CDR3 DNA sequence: TGCGCCAGCAGCTTTAGGGAGTGGGAGACCCAGTACTTC.

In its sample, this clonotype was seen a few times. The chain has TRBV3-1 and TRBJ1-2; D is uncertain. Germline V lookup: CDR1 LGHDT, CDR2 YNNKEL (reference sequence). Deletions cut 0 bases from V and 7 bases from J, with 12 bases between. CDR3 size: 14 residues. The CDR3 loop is CASSQDIPGVGYTF. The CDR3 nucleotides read TGTGCCAGCAGCCAAGACATCCCCGGGGTTGGCTACACCTTC.

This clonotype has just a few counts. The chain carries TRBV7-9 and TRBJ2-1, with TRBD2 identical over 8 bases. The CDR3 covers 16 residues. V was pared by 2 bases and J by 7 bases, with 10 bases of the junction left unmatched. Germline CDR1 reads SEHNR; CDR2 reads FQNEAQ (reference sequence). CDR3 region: CASSLPGAGGVNEQFF. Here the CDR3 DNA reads TGTGCCAGCAGCTTACCGGGGGCGGGGGGAGTAAATGAGCAGTTCTTC.

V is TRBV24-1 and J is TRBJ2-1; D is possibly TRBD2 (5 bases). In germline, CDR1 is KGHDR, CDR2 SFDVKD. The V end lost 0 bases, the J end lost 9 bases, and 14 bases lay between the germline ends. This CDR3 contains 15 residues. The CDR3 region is CATSDLRTGVAEQFF. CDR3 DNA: TGTGCCACCAGTGATTTGCGGACTGGGGTAGCTGAGCAGTTCTTC.

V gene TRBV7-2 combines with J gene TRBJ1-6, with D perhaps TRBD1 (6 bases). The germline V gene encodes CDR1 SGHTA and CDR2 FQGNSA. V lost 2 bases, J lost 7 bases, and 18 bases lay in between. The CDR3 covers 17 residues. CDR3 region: CASSLRGVGWGNSPLHF. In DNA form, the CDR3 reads TGTGCCAGCAGCTTAAGGGGGGTTGGGTGGGGGAATTCACCCCTCCACTTT.

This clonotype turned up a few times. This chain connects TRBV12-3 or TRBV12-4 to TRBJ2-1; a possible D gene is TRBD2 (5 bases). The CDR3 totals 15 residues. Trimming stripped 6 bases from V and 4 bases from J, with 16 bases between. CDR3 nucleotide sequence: TGTGCCAGCAGACCGGACTTCGCCGATTACAATGAGCAGTTCTTC. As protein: CASRPDFADYNEQFF.

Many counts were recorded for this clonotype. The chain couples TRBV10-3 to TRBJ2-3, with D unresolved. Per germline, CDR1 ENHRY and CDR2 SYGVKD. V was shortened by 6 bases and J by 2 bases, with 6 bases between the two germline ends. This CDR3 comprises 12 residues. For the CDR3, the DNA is TGTGCCATCAGGTTTAACACAGATACGCAGTATTTT. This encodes CAIRFNTDTQYF.

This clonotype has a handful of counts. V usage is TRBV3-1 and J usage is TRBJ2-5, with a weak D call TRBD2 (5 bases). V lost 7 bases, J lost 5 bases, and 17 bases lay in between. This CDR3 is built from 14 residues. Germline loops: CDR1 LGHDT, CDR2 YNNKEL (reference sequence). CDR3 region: CASTGGQFRETQYF. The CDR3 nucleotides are TGTGCCAGCACCGGCGGGCAGTTTAGGGAGACCCAGTACTTC.

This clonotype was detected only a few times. The CDR3 reads CSATGQGIYEQYV. DNA for the CDR3: TGCAGTGCTACAGGGCAGGGTATCTACGAGCAGTACGTC. This rearrangement joins TRBV20-1 to TRBJ2-7; D is possibly TRBD1 (5 bases). This CDR3 region has 13 residues. V lost 4 bases and J 3 bases, leaving 13 bases between the germline ends. Per germline, CDR1 DFQATT and CDR2 SNEGSKA (reference sequence).

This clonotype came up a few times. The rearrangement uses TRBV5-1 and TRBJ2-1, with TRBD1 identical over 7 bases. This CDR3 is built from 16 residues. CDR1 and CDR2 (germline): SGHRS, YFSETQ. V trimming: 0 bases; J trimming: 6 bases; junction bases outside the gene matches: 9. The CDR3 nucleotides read TGCGCCAGCAGCTTGGAAGGGGGCCAGGTCCCCAATGAGCAGTTCTTC. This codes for CASSLEGGQVPNEQFF.

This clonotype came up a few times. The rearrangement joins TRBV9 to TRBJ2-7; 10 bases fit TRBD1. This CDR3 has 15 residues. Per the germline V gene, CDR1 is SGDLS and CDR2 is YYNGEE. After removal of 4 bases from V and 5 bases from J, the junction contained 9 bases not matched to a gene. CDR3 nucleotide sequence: TGTGCCAGCAGCCCCCTGAGGACAGGGGGAGACGAGCAGTACTTC. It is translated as CASSPLRTGGDEQYF.

The CDR3 nucleotides are TGTGCCAGCAGCTTACGGCCTACCTCCTATAATTCACCCCTCCACTTT. It encodes CASSLRPTSYNSPLHF. The chain is built from TRBV11-2 and TRBJ1-6; D is ambiguous. The V gene's germline CDR1 is SGHAT and CDR2 FQNNGV. V was cut by 2 bases and J by 0 bases, with 8 bases left in between. The CDR3 is 16 amino acids.

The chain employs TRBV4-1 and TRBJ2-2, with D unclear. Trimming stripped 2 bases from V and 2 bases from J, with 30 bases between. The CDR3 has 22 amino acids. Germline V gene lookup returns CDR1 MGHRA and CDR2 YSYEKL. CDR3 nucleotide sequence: TGCGCCAGCAGCCAACCTTCCCTCGCCGTATTTAGGGATAATAGCAACACCGGGGAGCTGTTTTTT. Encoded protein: CASSQPSLAVFRDNSNTGELFF.